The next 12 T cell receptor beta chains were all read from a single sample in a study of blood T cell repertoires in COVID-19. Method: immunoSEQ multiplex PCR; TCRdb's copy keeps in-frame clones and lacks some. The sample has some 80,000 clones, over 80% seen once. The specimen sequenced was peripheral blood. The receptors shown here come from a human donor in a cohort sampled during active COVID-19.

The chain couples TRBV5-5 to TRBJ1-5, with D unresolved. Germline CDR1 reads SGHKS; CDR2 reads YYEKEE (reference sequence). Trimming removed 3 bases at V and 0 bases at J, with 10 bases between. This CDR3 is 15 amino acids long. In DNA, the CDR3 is TGTGCCAGCAGCTGGTCCGGGTATAGCAATCAGCCCCAGCATTTT. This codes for CASSWSGYSNQPQHF. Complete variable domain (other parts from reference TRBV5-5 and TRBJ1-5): DAGVTQSPTHLIKTRGQQVTLRCSPISGHKSVSWYQQVLGQGPQFIFQYYEKEERGRGNFPDRFSARQFPNYSSELNVNALLLGDSALYLCASSWSGYSNQPQHFGDGTRLSIL.

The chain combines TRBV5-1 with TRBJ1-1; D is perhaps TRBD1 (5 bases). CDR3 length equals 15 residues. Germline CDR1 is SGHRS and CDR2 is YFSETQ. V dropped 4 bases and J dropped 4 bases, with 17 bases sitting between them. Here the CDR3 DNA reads TGCGCCAGCAGCCCCGGAAGGTTTGGGGCCACTGAAGCTTTCTTT. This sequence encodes CASSPGRFGATEAFF.

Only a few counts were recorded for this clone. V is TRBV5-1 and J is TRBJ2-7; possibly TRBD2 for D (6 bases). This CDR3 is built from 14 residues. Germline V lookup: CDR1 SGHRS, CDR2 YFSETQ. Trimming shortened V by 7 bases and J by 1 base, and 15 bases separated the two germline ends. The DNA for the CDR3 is TGCGCCAGCTCAGGCGGGGTGGGGTCCTACGAGCAGTACTTC. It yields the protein CASSGGVGSYEQYF.

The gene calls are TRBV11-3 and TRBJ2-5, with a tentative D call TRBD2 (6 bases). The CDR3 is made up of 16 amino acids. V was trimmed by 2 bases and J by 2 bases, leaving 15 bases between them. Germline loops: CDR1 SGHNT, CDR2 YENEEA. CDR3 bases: TGTGCCAGCAGCTTATCGCGCAATGGGGGGCAAGAGACCCAGTACTTC. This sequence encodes CASSLSRNGGQETQYF.

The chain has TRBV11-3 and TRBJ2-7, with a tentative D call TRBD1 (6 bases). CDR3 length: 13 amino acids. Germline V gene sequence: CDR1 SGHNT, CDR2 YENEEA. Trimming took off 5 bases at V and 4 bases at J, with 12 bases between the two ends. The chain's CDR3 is CASSPGTSYEQYF. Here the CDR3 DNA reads TGTGCCAGCAGCCCCGGGACATCTTACGAGCAGTACTTC.

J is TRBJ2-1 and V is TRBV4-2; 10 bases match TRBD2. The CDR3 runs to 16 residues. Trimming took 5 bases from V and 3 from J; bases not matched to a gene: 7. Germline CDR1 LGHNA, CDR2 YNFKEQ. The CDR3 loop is CASSIPSGGLYNEQFF. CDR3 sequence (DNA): TGTGCCAGCAGCATTCCTAGCGGGGGTCTCTACAATGAGCAGTTCTTC.

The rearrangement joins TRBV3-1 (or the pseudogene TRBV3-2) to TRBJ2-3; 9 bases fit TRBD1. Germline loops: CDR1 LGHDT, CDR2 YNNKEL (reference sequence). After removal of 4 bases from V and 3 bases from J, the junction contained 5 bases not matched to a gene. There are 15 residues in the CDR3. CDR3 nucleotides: TGTGCCAGCAGCCGGACAGGGGCTAATACAGATACGCAGTATTTT. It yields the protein CASSRTGANTDTQYF.

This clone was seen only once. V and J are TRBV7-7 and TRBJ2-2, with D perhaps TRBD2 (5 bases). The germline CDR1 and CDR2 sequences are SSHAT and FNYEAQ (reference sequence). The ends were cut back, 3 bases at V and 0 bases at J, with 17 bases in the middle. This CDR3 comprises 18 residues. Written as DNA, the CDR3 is TGTGCCAGCAGCTTCGGGTTAGCCCGGACTTCGAACACCGGGGAGCTGTTTTTT. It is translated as CASSFGLARTSNTGELFF.

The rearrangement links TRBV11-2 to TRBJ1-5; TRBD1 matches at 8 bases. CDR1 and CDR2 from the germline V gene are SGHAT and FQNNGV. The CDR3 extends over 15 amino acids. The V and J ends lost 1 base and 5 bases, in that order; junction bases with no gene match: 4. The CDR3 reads CASSLGTGIDQPQHF. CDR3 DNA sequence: TGTGCCAGCAGCTTAGGGACAGGGATCGATCAGCCCCAGCATTTT.

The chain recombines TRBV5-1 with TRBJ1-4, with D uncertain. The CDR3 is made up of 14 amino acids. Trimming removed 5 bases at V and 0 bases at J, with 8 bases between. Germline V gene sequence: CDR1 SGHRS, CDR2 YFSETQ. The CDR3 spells CASRRQPTNEKLFF. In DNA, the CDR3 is TGCGCCAGCAGGCGACAACCAACTAATGAAAAACTGTTTTTT.

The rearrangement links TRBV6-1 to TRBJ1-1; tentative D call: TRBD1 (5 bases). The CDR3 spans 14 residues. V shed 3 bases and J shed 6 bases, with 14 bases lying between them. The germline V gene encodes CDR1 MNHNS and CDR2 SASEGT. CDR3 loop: CASSDLSRVPEAFF. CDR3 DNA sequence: TGTGCCAGCAGTGACCTTTCCAGGGTCCCTGAAGCTTTCTTT.

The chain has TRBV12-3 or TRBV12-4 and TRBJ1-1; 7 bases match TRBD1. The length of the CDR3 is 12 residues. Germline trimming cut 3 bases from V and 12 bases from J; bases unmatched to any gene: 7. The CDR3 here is CASSFRTGATFF. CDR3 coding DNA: TGTGCCAGCAGTTTTAGGACAGGTGCAACTTTCTTT.